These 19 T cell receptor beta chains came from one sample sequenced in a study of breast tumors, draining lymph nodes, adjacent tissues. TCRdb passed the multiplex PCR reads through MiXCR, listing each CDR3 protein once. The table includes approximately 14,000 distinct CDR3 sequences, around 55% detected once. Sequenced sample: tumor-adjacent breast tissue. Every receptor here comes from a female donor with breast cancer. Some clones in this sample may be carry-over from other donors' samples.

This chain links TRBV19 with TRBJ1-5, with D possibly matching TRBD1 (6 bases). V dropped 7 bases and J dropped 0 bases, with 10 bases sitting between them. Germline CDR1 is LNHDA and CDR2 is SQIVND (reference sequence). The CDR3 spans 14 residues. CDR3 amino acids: CASNNRDSNQPQHF. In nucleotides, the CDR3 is TGTGCCAGTAACAACAGGGATAGCAATCAGCCCCAGCATTTT.

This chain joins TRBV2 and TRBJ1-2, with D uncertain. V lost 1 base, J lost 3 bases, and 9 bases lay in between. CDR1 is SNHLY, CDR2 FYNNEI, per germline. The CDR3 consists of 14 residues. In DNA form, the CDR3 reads TGTGCCAGCAGTGAAGGGGCCGGGGACTATGGCTACACCTTC. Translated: CASSEGAGDYGYTF.

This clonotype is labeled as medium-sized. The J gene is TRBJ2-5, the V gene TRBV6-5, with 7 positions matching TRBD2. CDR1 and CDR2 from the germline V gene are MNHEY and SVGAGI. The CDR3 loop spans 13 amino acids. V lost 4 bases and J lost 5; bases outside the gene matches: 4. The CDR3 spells CASSSLGGETQYF. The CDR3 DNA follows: TGTGCCAGCAGTTCGCTCGGGGGGGAGACCCAGTACTTC.

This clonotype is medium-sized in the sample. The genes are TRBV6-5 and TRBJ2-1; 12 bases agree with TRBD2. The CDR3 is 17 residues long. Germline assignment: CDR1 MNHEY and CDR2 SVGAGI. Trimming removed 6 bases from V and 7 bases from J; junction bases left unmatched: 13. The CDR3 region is CASSPSPTSGSINEQFF. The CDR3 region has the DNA TGTGCCAGCAGCCCCTCCCCGACTAGCGGGAGTATAAATGAGCAGTTCTTC.

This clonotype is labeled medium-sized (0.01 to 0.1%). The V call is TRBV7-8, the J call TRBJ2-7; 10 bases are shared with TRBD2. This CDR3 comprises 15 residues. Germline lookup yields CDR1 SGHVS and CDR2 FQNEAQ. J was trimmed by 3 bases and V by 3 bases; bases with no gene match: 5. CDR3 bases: TGTGCCAGCAGCTTTCCGGGACTAGCGATCTACGAGCAGTACTTC. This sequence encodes CASSFPGLAIYEQYF. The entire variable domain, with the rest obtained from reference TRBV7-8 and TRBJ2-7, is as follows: GAGVSQSPRYKVAKRGQDVALRCDPISGHVSLFWYQQALGQGPEFLTYFQNEAQLDKSGLPSDRFFAERPEGSVSTLKIQRTQQEDSAVYLCASSFPGLAIYEQYFGPGTRLTVT.

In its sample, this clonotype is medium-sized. This chain's CDR3 is CASSVGWQNSPLHF. Written as DNA, the CDR3 is TGTGCCAGCAGCGTAGGTTGGCAAAATTCACCCCTCCACTTT. The rearrangement joins TRBV9 to TRBJ1-6; D gene unclear. Trimming removed 0 bases at V and 7 bases at J, with 8 bases between. CDR1 SGDLS and CDR2 YYNGEE come from the germline V gene. The CDR3 spans 14 residues.

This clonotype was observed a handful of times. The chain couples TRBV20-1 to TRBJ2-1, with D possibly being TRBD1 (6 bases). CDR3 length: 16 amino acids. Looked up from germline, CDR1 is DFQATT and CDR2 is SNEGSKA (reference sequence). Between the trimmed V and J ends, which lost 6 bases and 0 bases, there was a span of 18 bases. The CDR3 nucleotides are TGCAGTGCCAAGGACAGCCGCCTCCCCTCCTACAATGAGCAGTTCTTC. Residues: CSAKDSRLPSYNEQFF.

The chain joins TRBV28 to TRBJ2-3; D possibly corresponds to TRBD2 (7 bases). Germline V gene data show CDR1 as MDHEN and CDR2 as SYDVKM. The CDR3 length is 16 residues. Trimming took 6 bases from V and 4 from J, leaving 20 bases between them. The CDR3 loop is CASRTTKGGGADTQYF. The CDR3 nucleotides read TGTGCCAGCAGGACAACTAAGGGGGGGGGAGCAGATACGCAGTATTTT.

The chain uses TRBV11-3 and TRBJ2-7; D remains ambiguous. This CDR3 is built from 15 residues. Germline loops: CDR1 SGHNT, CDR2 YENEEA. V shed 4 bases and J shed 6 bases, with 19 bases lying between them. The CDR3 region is CASSSQENRRAEQYF. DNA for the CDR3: TGTGCCAGCAGCTCGCAGGAGAATAGGAGAGCCGAGCAGTACTTC. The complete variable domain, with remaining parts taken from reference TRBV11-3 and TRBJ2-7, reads EAGVVQSPRYKIIEKKQPVAFWCNPISGHNTLYWYLQNLGQGPELLIRYENEEAVDDSQLPKDRFSAERLKGVDSTLKIQPAELGDSAVYLCASSSQENRRAEQYFGPGTRLTVT.

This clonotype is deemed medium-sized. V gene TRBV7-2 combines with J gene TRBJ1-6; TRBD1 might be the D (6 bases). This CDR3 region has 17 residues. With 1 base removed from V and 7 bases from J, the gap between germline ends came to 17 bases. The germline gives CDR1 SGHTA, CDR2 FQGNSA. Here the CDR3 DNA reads TGTGCCAGCAGCTTAGGGCTGGGCGGGCAGGGGAATTCACCCCTCCACTTT. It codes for CASSLGLGGQGNSPLHF. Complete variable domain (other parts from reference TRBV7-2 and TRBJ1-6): GAGVSQSPSNKVTEKGKDVELRCDPISGHTALYWYRQSLGQGLEFLIYFQGNSAPDKSGLPSDRFSAERTGGSVSTLTIQRTQQEDSAVYLCASSLGLGGQGNSPLHFGNGTRLTVT.

The CDR3 here is CSARREFVHPQHF. The CDR3 coding sequence is TGCAGTGCCAGACGGGAATTCGTTCACCCCCAGCATTTT. The chain recombines TRBV20-1 with TRBJ1-5; no reliable D call. The CDR3 has 13 amino acids. V lost 6 bases and J 10 bases, leaving 19 bases between the germline ends. Germline lookup yields CDR1 DFQATT and CDR2 SNEGSKA (reference sequence).

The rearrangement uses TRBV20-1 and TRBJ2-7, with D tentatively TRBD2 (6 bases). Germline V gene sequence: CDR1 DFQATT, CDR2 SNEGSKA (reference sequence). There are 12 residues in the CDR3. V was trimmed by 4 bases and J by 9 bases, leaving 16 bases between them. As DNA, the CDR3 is TGCAGTGCTAACCTTGGGGGGTTGGCGCAGTACTTC. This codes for CSANLGGLAQYF.

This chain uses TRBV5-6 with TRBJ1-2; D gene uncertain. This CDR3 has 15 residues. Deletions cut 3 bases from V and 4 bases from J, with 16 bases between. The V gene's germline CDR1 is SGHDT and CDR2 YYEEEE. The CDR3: CASSSKVSVAYGYTF. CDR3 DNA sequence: TGTGCCAGCAGCTCAAAGGTGAGCGTGGCCTATGGCTACACCTTC.

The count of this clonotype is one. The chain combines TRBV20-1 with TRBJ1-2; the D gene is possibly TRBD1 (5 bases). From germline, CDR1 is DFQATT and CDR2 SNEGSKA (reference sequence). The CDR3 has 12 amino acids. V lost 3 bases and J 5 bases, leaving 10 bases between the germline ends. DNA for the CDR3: TGCAGTGCTAGCACGACAGTGTATGGCTACACCTTC. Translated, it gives CSASTTVYGYTF.

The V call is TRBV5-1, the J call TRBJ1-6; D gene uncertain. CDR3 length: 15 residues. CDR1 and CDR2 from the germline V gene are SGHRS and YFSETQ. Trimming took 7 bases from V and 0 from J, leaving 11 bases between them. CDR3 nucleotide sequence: TGCGCCAGCCAAAGCGGGAGCTCCTATAATTCACCCCTCCACTTT. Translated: CASQSGSSYNSPLHF. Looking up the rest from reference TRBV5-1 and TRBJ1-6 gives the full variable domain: KAGVTQTPRYLIKTRGQQVTLSCSPISGHRSVSWYQQTPGQGLQFLFEYFSETQRNKGNFPGRFSGRQFSNSRSEMNVSTLELGDSALYLCASQSGSSYNSPLHFGNGTRLTVT.

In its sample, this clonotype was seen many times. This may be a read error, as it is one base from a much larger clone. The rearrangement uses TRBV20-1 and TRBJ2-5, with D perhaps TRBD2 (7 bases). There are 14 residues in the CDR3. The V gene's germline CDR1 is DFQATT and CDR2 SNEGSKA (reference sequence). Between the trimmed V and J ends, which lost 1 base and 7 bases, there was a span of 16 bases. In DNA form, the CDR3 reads TGCAGTGCTAGAGTTGGGGGGGCAATAGCGACCCAGTACTTC. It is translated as CSARVGGAIATQYF.

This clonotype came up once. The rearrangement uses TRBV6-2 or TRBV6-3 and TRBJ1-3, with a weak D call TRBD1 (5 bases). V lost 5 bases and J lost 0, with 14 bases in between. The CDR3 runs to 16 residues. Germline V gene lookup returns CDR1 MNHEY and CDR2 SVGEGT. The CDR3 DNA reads TGTGCCAGCAGTGACAGCGTTTGGGACTCTGGAAACACCATATATTTT. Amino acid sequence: CASSDSVWDSGNTIYF.

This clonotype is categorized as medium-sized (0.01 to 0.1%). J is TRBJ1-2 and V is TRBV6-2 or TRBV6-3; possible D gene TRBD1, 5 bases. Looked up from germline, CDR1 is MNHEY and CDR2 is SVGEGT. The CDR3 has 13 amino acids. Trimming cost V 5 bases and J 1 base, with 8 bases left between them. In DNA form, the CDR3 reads TGTGCCAGCAGTATGGACAATAACTATGGCTACACCTTC. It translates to CASSMDNNYGYTF.

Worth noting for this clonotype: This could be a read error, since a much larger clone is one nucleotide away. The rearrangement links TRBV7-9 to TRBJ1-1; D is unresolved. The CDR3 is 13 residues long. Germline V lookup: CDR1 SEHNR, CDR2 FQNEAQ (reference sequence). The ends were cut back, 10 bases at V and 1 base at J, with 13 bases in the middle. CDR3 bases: TGTGCCAACGTCGGGGAAGCGAACACTGAAGCTTTCTTT. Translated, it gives CANVGEANTEAFF.